Presented here are 32 T cell receptor beta chains from one specimen sequenced in a study of cytomegalovirus exposure and HLA in healthy donors (dated by TCRdb to the late 2010s). The library was prepared using the immunoSEQ multiplex PCR assay. The multiplex PCR relied on a mix of 60 forward primers for TCR Vbeta segments and 13 reverse primers for TCR Jbeta segments. TCRdb took over this immuneACCESS table, retaining in-frame rearrangements with V and J assigned. Such tables are incomplete; in checked studies, under half of the missing clones stem from an unresolved V gene, and the remainder is unexplained. This sample gives some 150,000 clones in total; 79% of them show up just once. The biggest ten clones account for 0.9% to 1.2% of the sample. Input material: PBMCs. Source of these receptors: a male donor in good health and CMV-seronegative.

This sequence joins TRBV7-2 and TRBJ2-7; 7 bases map to TRBD1. The CDR3 has 15 amino acids. Per the germline V gene, CDR1 is SGHTA and CDR2 is FQGNSA. Trimming cost V 3 bases and J 0 bases; bases outside gene matches: 5. This CDR3 reads CASSFTGASSYEQYF. Here the CDR3 DNA reads TGTGCCAGCAGCTTTACAGGGGCATCCTCCTACGAGCAGTACTTC.

The genes are TRBV14 and TRBJ2-1; the match to TRBD2 covers 7 bases. CDR1 is SGHDN, CDR2 FVKESK, per germline. The ends lost 6 bases at V and 8 bases at J; junction bases unmatched: 4. This CDR3 has 12 residues. The DNA of the CDR3 is TGTGCCAGCAGGGGAGGGGCCCATGAGCAGTTCTTC. It is translated as CASRGGAHEQFF.

The chain uses TRBV5-1 and TRBJ2-5, with D possibly being TRBD1 (6 bases). The CDR3 is 16 residues long. Trimming cost V 4 bases and J 5 bases, with 21 bases left between them. Germline V gene sequence: CDR1 SGHRS, CDR2 YFSETQ. DNA for the CDR3: TGCGCCAGCAGCCGCGAGAACAGGGCCTTGGGGGAGACCCAGTACTTC. Translating gives CASSRENRALGETQYF.

This rearrangement joins TRBV7-2 to TRBJ1-6; the match to TRBD1 covers 10 bases. Per germline, CDR1 SGHTA and CDR2 FQGNSA. This CDR3 contains 16 residues. V lost 5 bases, J lost 10 bases, and 11 bases stayed unmatched. In DNA, the CDR3 is TGTGCCAGCAGCGTATTGACAGGGGGCGCACGGTCACCCCTCCACTTT. It yields the protein CASSVLTGGARSPLHF.

The rearrangement uses TRBV7-9 and TRBJ2-7; 10 bases are shared with TRBD1. The CDR3 length is 12 residues. V was pared by 5 bases and J by 12 bases, with 7 bases of the junction left unmatched. CDR1 is SEHNR, CDR2 FQNEAQ, per germline (reference sequence). The CDR3 is CASSGDRGRLYF. The CDR3, as DNA: TGTGCCAGCAGCGGAGACAGGGGGCGGTTGTACTTC.

V is TRBV19 and J is TRBJ1-5; TRBD1 aligns across 7 bases. V shed 5 bases and J 1 base; nucleotides not matched to a gene: 5. In germline, CDR1 is LNHDA, CDR2 SQIVND (reference sequence). This CDR3 is 15 amino acids long. The CDR3 DNA sequence: TGTGCCAGTAGTTGGATGGGACAGAGCAATCAGCCCCAGCATTTT. Encoded protein: CASSWMGQSNQPQHF.

This clone was seen a single time. V and J are TRBV4-1 and TRBJ1-1; TRBD1 agrees at 8 bases. The CDR3 loop spans 17 amino acids. Germline V lookup: CDR1 MGHRA, CDR2 YSYEKL. The V gene end was trimmed by 1 base and the J gene end by 3 bases; junction bases not matched to a gene: 10. The CDR3 loop is CASSQAGAGGLHTEAFF. The CDR3 bases are TGCGCCAGCAGCCAAGCAGGGGCAGGGGGCCTTCACACTGAAGCTTTCTTT.

The chain recombines TRBV4-1 with TRBJ1-1; the D is unclear. The CDR3 loop spans 13 amino acids. CDR1 and CDR2 (germline): MGHRA, YSYEKL. The V and J ends lost 3 bases and 1 base respectively, with 6 bases between them. The CDR3 spells CASSHERNTEAFF. CDR3 in DNA: TGCGCCAGCAGCCATGAGAGGAACACTGAAGCTTTCTTT.

The chain joins TRBV7-9 to TRBJ2-1; D unclear. Germline loops: CDR1 SEHNR, CDR2 FQNEAQ (reference sequence). Trimming took off 5 bases at V and 7 bases at J, with 12 bases between the two ends. The CDR3 totals 13 residues. The CDR3 region has the DNA TGTGCCAGCAGCAATTTTCCCTCTAATGAGCAGTTCTTC. Translation: CASSNFPSNEQFF. The variable domain in full, completed from reference TRBV7-9 and TRBJ2-1, reads DTGVSQNPRHKITKRGQNVTFRCDPISEHNRLYWYRQTLGQGPEFLTYFQNEAQLEKSRLLSDRFSAERPKGSFSTLEIQRTEQGDSAMYLCASSNFPSNEQFFGPGTRLTVL.

This clone was counted only a few times. This rearrangement joins TRBV2 to TRBJ1-5, with 7 bases matching TRBD1. The CDR3 consists of 13 residues. Germline V lookup: CDR1 SNHLY, CDR2 FYNNEI. V gave up 8 bases and J gave up 0 bases; unmatched junction bases: 1. The CDR3 spells CASQGDSNQPQHF. The CDR3 region has the DNA TGTGCCAGCCAGGGGGATAGCAATCAGCCCCAGCATTTT.

V gene TRBV5-1 combines with J gene TRBJ2-7, with TRBD2 matching 13 bases. Looked up from germline, CDR1 is SGHRS and CDR2 is YFSETQ. With 6 bases clipped from V and 7 bases from J, the junction kept 19 bases outside the gene matches. The CDR3 has 18 residues. The CDR3 here is CASTARGLAGYRVREQYF. The CDR3 bases are TGCGCCAGCACTGCTCGGGGACTAGCGGGGTACCGGGTGAGGGAGCAGTACTTC.

This clone was picked up a small number of times. In DNA, the CDR3 is TGCGCCAGCAGCCAAGGGGCGGGCAGGATATACGAGCAGTACTTC. Residues: CASSQGAGRIYEQYF. The V gene is TRBV4-3, the J gene TRBJ2-7, with D possibly matching TRBD2 (5 bases). The germline CDR1 and CDR2 sequences are LGHNA and YSLEER. This CDR3 has 15 residues. Trimming pared 1 base from V and 4 bases from J, leaving 14 bases between.

There are a few counts of this clone. The chain carries TRBV9 and TRBJ1-1; D uncertain. The germline V gene encodes CDR1 SGDLS and CDR2 YYNGEE. V was cut by 0 bases and J by 5 bases, with 11 bases left in between. This CDR3 contains 14 residues. The chain's CDR3 is CASSVDHSGTEAFF. CDR3 coding DNA: TGTGCCAGCAGCGTAGATCACAGCGGGACTGAAGCTTTCTTT.

The chain has TRBV19 and TRBJ1-2; no clear D. CDR3 length equals 12 residues. Trimming removed 3 bases from V and 4 bases from J, with 6 bases in between. Germline V gene data show CDR1 as LNHDA and CDR2 as SQIVND (reference sequence). As DNA, the CDR3 is TGTGCCAGTAGTATCTGGGCCTATGGCTACACCTTC. Protein product: CASSIWAYGYTF. The complete variable domain, with remaining parts taken from reference TRBV19 and TRBJ1-2, reads DGGITQSPKYLFRKEGQNVTLSCEQNLNHDAMYWYRQDPGQGLRLIYYSQIVNDFQKGDIAEGYSVSREKKESFPLTVTSAQKNPTAFYLCASSIWAYGYTFGSGTRLTVV.

The rearrangement joins TRBV21-1 to TRBJ2-5; the table's D call of TRBD2 was not tested on the DNA. TRBV21-1 has pseudogene status. The CDR3 has 16 residues. CDR3 amino acids: CASSKDRASGRETQYF. CDR3 nucleotides: TGTGCCAGCAGCAAAGATCGGGCTAGCGGGCGTGAGACCCAGTACTTC.

V gene TRBV11-2 combines with J gene TRBJ2-3; perhaps TRBD2 as D (6 bases). Germline V gene data show CDR1 as SGHAT and CDR2 as FQNNGV. Trimming took 0 bases from V and 2 from J, leaving 9 bases between them. The CDR3 length is 15 residues. This chain's CDR3 is CASSLDWGVTDTQYF. In DNA, the CDR3 is TGTGCCAGCAGCTTAGATTGGGGGGTCACAGATACGCAGTATTTT.

This clone has more than one count but fewer than ten. The chain couples TRBV4-3 to TRBJ1-2; the match to TRBD1 covers 7 bases. Losses at the gene ends were 2 bases for V and 4 bases for J; bases not matched to a gene: 7. CDR3 length: 15 amino acids. The germline V gene encodes CDR1 LGHNA and CDR2 YSLEER. The CDR3 bases are TGCGCCAGCAGCCAAAGGACAGGAGGGGCCTATGGCTACACCTTC. Translating it yields CASSQRTGGAYGYTF.

On this clone: A junction boundary mismatches the germline segment, possibly from a read error. The rearrangement uses TRBV7-9 and TRBJ1-5; the D is unclear. CDR1 is SEHNR, CDR2 FQNEAQ, per germline (reference sequence). This CDR3 contains 12 residues. The CDR3 is CSSSPNNQPQHF. The CDR3 DNA sequence: TGTTCCAGCAGCCCCAATAATCAGCCCCAGCATTTT.

This chain connects TRBV11-3 to TRBJ1-4, with 8 bases that match TRBD1. V trimming: 5 bases; J trimming: 6 bases; junction bases outside the gene matches: 8. Germline V CDR1 and CDR2: SGHNT, YENEEA. There are 15 residues in the CDR3. Here the CDR3 reads CASSPRDRPYEKLFF. The CDR3 DNA follows: TGTGCCAGCAGCCCCCGGGACAGGCCTTATGAAAAACTGTTTTTT. Full variable domain (outside the CDR3, taken from reference TRBV11-3 and TRBJ1-4): EAGVVQSPRYKIIEKKQPVAFWCNPISGHNTLYWYLQNLGQGPELLIRYENEEAVDDSQLPKDRFSAERLKGVDSTLKIQPAELGDSAVYLCASSPRDRPYEKLFFGSGTQLSVL.

Points on this clone: The junction departs from the called germline gene at one end, perhaps through a read error. The chain is built from TRBV4-3 and TRBJ1-2; D is possibly TRBD1 (5 bases). The CDR3 covers 15 residues. The germline V gene encodes CDR1 LGHNA and CDR2 YSLEER. This CDR3 reads CASRQDIRGTYGYTF. DNA of the CDR3: TGCGCCAGCAGACAAGATATACGGGGGACCTATGGCTACACCTTC.

The chain employs TRBV6-1 and TRBJ1-2; 12 nucleotides agree with TRBD1. With 4 bases clipped from V and 7 bases from J, the junction kept 7 bases outside the gene matches. There are 15 residues in the CDR3. In germline, CDR1 is MNHNS, CDR2 SASEGT. CDR3 in DNA: TGTGCCAGCAGTGCGGTGGGACAGGGGGCTCGTGGCTACACCTTC. It translates to CASSAVGQGARGYTF.

Only one count was recorded for this clone. V gene TRBV7-2 combines with J gene TRBJ1-6; D not certain. With 5 bases removed from V and 6 bases from J, the gap between germline ends came to 14 bases. Germline assignment: CDR1 SGHTA and CDR2 FQGNSA. The CDR3 contains 15 residues. This CDR3 reads CASSPFPGSNSPLHF. The CDR3 bases are TGTGCCAGCAGCCCCTTCCCGGGGAGTAATTCACCCCTCCACTTT.

This clone was counted between two and nine times. V is TRBV6-5 and J is TRBJ1-1; no clear D gene. Germline CDR1 reads MNHEY; CDR2 reads SVGAGI. With 6 bases removed from V and 1 base from J, the gap between germline ends came to 9 bases. The CDR3 sequence is 13 residues long. The CDR3 here is CASSLTGNTEAFF. The CDR3 DNA follows: TGTGCCAGCAGCTTAACGGGGAACACTGAAGCTTTCTTT.

The DNA of the CDR3 is TGTGCCAGCAGTTTATACCCCAGGGCCTACGAGCAGTACTTC. This gives the protein CASSLYPRAYEQYF. The J gene is TRBJ2-5, the V gene TRBV27, with D possibly being TRBD1 (5 bases). The J call is in doubt because the DNA end fits TRBJ2-7 better. Germline V gene data show CDR1 as MNHEY and CDR2 as SMNVEV (reference sequence). This CDR3 is 14 amino acids long.

The V call is TRBV7-2, the J call TRBJ2-6, with D uncertain. The germline gives CDR1 SGHTA, CDR2 FQGNSA. CDR3 length: 15 residues. The V and J ends lost 0 bases and 1 base respectively, with 4 bases between them. CDR3 residues: CASSLAASGANVLTF. The CDR3 bases are TGTGCCAGCAGCTTAGCAGCATCTGGGGCCAACGTCCTGACTTTC. Drawing the rest from reference TRBV7-2 and TRBJ2-6, the complete variable domain is GAGVSQSPSNKVTEKGKDVELRCDPISGHTALYWYRQSLGQGLEFLIYFQGNSAPDKSGLPSDRFSAERTGGSVSTLTIQRTQQEDSAVYLCASSLAASGANVLTFGAGSRLTVL.

This clone was observed a single time. The chain carries TRBV5-1 and TRBJ2-1; D possibly corresponds to TRBD1 (5 bases). Trimming took off 2 bases at V and 6 bases at J, with 9 bases between the two ends. The CDR3 has 13 amino acids. Germline V lookup: CDR1 SGHRS, CDR2 YFSETQ. The CDR3 DNA sequence: TGCGCCAGCAGCTTAGGGGCGCCCAATGAGCAGTTCTTC. This sequence encodes CASSLGAPNEQFF. Filled out from reference TRBV5-1 and TRBJ2-1, the complete variable domain reads KAGVTQTPRYLIKTRGQQVTLSCSPISGHRSVSWYQQTPGQGLQFLFEYFSETQRNKGNFPGRFSGRQFSNSRSEMNVSTLELGDSALYLCASSLGAPNEQFFGPGTRLTVL.

V gene TRBV5-1 combines with J gene TRBJ2-7; tentative D call: TRBD2 (6 bases). Trimming left V 5 bases short and J 6 bases short, with 15 bases between. The CDR3 spans 13 residues. Germline V lookup: CDR1 SGHRS, CDR2 YFSETQ. The CDR3 sequence: CASSERGGSEQYF. The CDR3 DNA sequence: TGCGCCAGCAGTGAAAGGGGAGGCTCCGAGCAGTACTTC.

The chain combines TRBV10-1 with TRBJ1-4; 7 positions agree with TRBD1. CDR3 length equals 15 residues. Losses at the gene ends were 4 bases for V and 0 bases for J; bases not matched to a gene: 2. The germline CDR1 and CDR2 sequences are WNHNN and SYGVQD (reference sequence). CDR3 DNA: TGCGCCAGCAGTGGAGGACAGGCAACTAATGAAAAACTGTTTTTT. It specifies CASSGGQATNEKLFF.

The V call is TRBV2, the J call TRBJ2-3; D gene uncertain. Trimming shortened V by 6 bases and J by 0 bases, and 7 bases separated the two germline ends. CDR1 and CDR2 from the germline V gene are SNHLY and FYNNEI. The CDR3 sequence is 13 residues long. CDR3 amino acids: CASRQFSTDTQYF. CDR3 DNA sequence: TGTGCCAGCAGACAGTTTAGCACAGATACGCAGTATTTT.

The table lists this clone with a count of one. This chain links TRBV30 with TRBJ2-7; maybe TRBD2 (6 bases). This CDR3 is built from 12 residues. CDR1 is GTSNPN and CDR2 is SVGIG in the germline V gene (reference sequence). V was pared by 5 bases and J by 6 bases, with 14 bases between. This CDR3 reads CAWGSGGLEQYF. The CDR3 DNA follows: TGTGCCTGGGGCTCCGGGGGACTCGAGCAGTACTTC.

This chain links TRBV2 with TRBJ2-5, with TRBD1 matching 8 bases. Germline CDR1 is SNHLY and CDR2 is FYNNEI. The V gene end was trimmed by 4 bases and the J gene end by 3 bases; junction bases not matched to a gene: 1. This CDR3 has 13 residues. As DNA, the CDR3 is TGTGCCAGCAGTGTACAGGGGGAAGAGACCCAGTACTTC. This codes for CASSVQGEETQYF.

This chain joins TRBV10-2 and TRBJ2-7; D ambiguous. This CDR3 contains 11 residues. The germline CDR1 and CDR2 sequences are WSHSY and SAAADI. Trimming took off 8 bases at V and 4 bases at J, with 9 bases between the two ends. Here the CDR3 reads CASGQSYEQYF. The CDR3, as DNA: TGCGCCAGCGGGCAATCTTACGAGCAGTACTTC.